A selection of T cell receptor beta chains follows, all from one sample in a study of molecular identifiers for immune sequencing clone quantification. TCRdb re-called the PCR reads through MiXCR, storing one row per CDR3 protein. The sample contains approximately 100,000 distinct CDR3 sequences, around a third of which appear only once. The sequencing input was naive CD8+ T cells from blood, with Jurkat cell RNA spiked in. Receptors originate from a human donor in good health. Some libraries in this study had Jurkat cell RNA spiked in. CDR3s include the opening cysteine and the closing phenylalanine or tryptophan. D genes are given only for firm matches. Size is stated for part of the rows, as once, few or many counts, or as a class when the clone is expanded.

j_call d_call clone_size v_call cdr3_nt cdr3_aa
TRBJ2-7 NA NA TRBV15 TGTGCCACCAGCAGAGATAGAGGTCACTTCGAGCAGTACTTC CATSRDRGHFEQYF
TRBJ2-1 TRBD1 few TRBV28 TGTGCCAGCAGGTCCACTTTGACAGGGACGGCGGAGCAGTTCTTC CASRSTLTGTAEQFF
TRBJ2-1 TRBD1 few TRBV19 TGTGCCAGTAGTCCCCGAGGGACAGCCTACAATGAGCAGTTCTTC CASSPRGTAYNEQFF
TRBJ2-2 NA NA TRBV10-3 TGTGCCATCAGTGAGGGGGGACGGGAGAACACCGGGGAGCTGTTTTTT CAISEGGRENTGELFF
TRBJ2-5 NA NA TRBV5-4 TGTGCCAGCAGCTCGGGACAGGGACTAGAGCCCCAGTACTTC CASSSGQGLEPQYF
TRBJ2-5 NA few TRBV2 TGTGCCAGCAGTGTTGGCAGGGTAGAGGCGACCCAGTACTTC CASSVGRVEATQYF
TRBJ2-7 NA NA TRBV7-2 TGTGCCAGCAACCCACGGGTGGAGCACGAGCAGTACTTC CASNPRVEHEQYF
TRBJ2-3 TRBD2 many TRBV2 TGTGCCAGCAGTTCCCCAGCGGGAGTGTTAACAGATACGCAGTATTTT CASSSPAGVLTDTQYF
TRBJ1-1 NA NA TRBV27 TGTGCCAGCAGTAGTACAGGGAACACTGAAGCTTTCTTT CASSSTGNTEAFF
TRBJ2-2 NA NA TRBV29-1 TGCAGCGTTGAAGATCAGTATAGGGGTGCCGGGGAGCTGTTTTTT CSVEDQYRGAGELFF
TRBJ2-7 NA NA TRBV6-1 TGTGCCACCTACATCGACAGTACGTTATCCTTCGAGCAGTACTTC CATYIDSTLSFEQYF
TRBJ1-2 NA NA TRBV5-4 TGTGCCAGCAGCTTAAAAGGAAGCGTCTTCTATGGCTACACCTTC CASSLKGSVFYGYTF
TRBJ2-1 NA few TRBV7-9 TGTGCCAGCAGCCACCCCGAGCCGGAGAGCTCCTACAATGAGCAGTTCTTC CASSHPEPESSYNEQFF
TRBJ1-5 NA few TRBV7-6 TGTGCCAGCAGCTTACTGGCCACAGGGTATAGCAATCAGCCCCAGCATTTT CASSLLATGYSNQPQHF
TRBJ2-2 NA once TRBV27 TGTGCCAGCAGTTTTGCATCCATAGCGAGACCCACCGGGGAGCTGTTTTTT CASSFASIARPTGELFF
TRBJ2-3 TRBD1 many TRBV9 TGTGCCAGCAGCCCTCTAGGCCGGACGGACAGGCTAGCAGATACGCAGTATTTT CASSPLGRTDRLADTQYF
TRBJ2-7 NA NA TRBV28 TGTGCCAGCAGTCCAACCCGTCTCCGGGAGTACTTC CASSPTRLREYF
TRBJ2-7 TRBD1 NA TRBV6-5 TGTGCCAGCAGTTATATGTGGGGACAGGGGGCGGGGGAGCAGTACTTC CASSYMWGQGAGEQYF
TRBJ2-2 TRBD2 NA TRBV7-9 TGTGCCAGCAGCTTGACTAGCGGGAGGGCCTCCACCGGGGAGCTGTTTTTT CASSLTSGRASTGELFF
TRBJ2-7 NA NA TRBV2 TGTGCCAGCGGCAGGGATTCCGAGCAGTACTTC CASGRDSEQYF
TRBJ2-2 NA NA TRBV6-5 TGTGCCAGCAGTTACGTCGCGGGCGGGGAGCTGTTTTTT CASSYVAGGELFF
TRBJ2-2 NA NA TRBV4-3 TGCGCCAGCAGCCAAGACGGACAGCCCGGGGAGCTGTTTTTT CASSQDGQPGELFF
TRBJ1-4 NA few TRBV21-1 TGTGCCAGCAGCAAAGCCGGTGGGACAGGGGGCGGAACGGCAACTAATGAAAAACTGTTTTTT CASSKAGGTGGGTATNEKLFF
TRBJ2-3 NA NA TRBV7-6 TGTGCCAGCAGCTTAGGTACCCTACGGCCAGATACGCAGTATTTT CASSLGTLRPDTQYF
TRBJ1-5 TRBD1 NA TRBV19 TGTGCCAGTAGTATCGGGGGCAGGGGGTTCAATCAGCCCCAGCATTTT CASSIGGRGFNQPQHF
TRBJ2-5 NA few TRBV7-9 TGTGCCAGCAGTCCAGCCCCAGGGGAGACCCAGTACTTC CASSPAPGETQYF
TRBJ1-5 NA many TRBV19 TGTGCCAGTAGTGTTTTTGACGGTAACTATCAGCCCCAGCATTTT CASSVFDGNYQPQHF
TRBJ2-7 TRBD1 few TRBV9 TGTGCCAGCAGCGGGGACAGGCCCGAGCAGTACTTC CASSGDRPEQYF
TRBJ1-2 NA few TRBV20-1 TGCAGTGCTCTAACTAACTATGGCTACACCTTC CSALTNYGYTF
TRBJ2-1 TRBD2 many TRBV3-1 TGTGCCAGCAGCTCCTCACTAGCGCCCGATGAGCAGTTCTTC CASSSSLAPDEQFF
TRBJ2-3 TRBD1 few TRBV13 TGTGCCAGCAGCGACGGGACAGGGGCTCCCACAGATACGCAGTATTTT CASSDGTGAPTDTQYF
TRBJ2-1 TRBD2 NA TRBV20-1 TGCAGTGCCCCCAGGGGGGGACTAGCGGCCTACAATGAGCAGTTCTTC CSAPRGGLAAYNEQFF
TRBJ2-3 NA NA TRBV7-9 TGTGCCAGCAGCTTAGGACTAACGCACACAGATACGCAGTATTTT CASSLGLTHTDTQYF
TRBJ2-5 TRBD1 NA TRBV28 TGTGCCAGCAGTCCCCGGGACAGACAAGAGCCCCAGTACTTC CASSPRDRQEPQYF
TRBJ2-3 NA few TRBV6-6 TGTGCCAGCAGTTACGGCGCGTGGGATACGCAGTATTTT CASSYGAWDTQYF
TRBJ2-5 TRBD1 many TRBV5-1 TGCGCCAGCATGGAGACAGGGGGATCTCAAGAGACCCAGTACTTC CASMETGGSQETQYF
TRBJ1-5 TRBD1 NA TRBV6-6 TGTGCCAGCAGGTGGGGACAGGGAGAATTGTATAGCAATCAGCCCCAGCATTTT CASRWGQGELYSNQPQHF
TRBJ2-1 TRBD2 NA TRBV4-3 TGCGCCAGCAGCCAAGCGGAGACTAGCGGGAGCTCCTACAATGAGCAGTTCTTC CASSQAETSGSSYNEQFF